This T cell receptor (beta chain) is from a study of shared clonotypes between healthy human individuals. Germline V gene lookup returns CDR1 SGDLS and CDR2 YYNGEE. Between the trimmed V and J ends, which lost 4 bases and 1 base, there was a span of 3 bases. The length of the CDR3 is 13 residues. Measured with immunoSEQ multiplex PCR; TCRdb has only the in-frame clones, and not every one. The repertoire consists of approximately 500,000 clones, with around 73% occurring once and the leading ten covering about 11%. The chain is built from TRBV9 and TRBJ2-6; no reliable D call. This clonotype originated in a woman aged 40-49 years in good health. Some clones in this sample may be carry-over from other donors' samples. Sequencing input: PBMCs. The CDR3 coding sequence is TGTGCCAGCAGCTTTTCTGGGGCCAACGTCCTGACTTTC. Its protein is CASSFSGANVLTF.